This T cell receptor beta chain was sequenced for a study of response to subunit inactivated influenza vaccine. Points from the study as a whole: With each seasonal influenza vaccination, the authors suggested, few new T cells are recruited.

Comments on this clonotype: What it binds is unknown.

The germline V gene has CDR1 KGHSH and CDR2 LQKENI. V was pared by 4 bases and J by 2 bases, with 15 bases between. CDR3 length equals 15 residues. TCRdb recomputed calls from the RT-PCR reads with MiXCR, one row per CDR3 protein. The data show 550,000 to 600,000 distinct CDR3 sequences, about an eighth seen once. The TCR comes from a man over 45 who received an inactivated influenza vaccine. Material: PBMCs from blood, obtained on the day of vaccination. The genes are TRBV18 and TRBJ2-7, with D perhaps TRBD1 (6 bases). Here the CDR3 DNA reads TGTGCCAGCTCACAGCCGGGACACGGTACCTACGAGCAGTACTTC. This gives the protein CASSQPGHGTYEQYF. Drawing the rest from reference TRBV18 and TRBJ2-7, the complete variable domain is NAGVMQNPRHLVRRRGQEARLRCSPMKGHSHVYWYRQLPEEGLKFMVYLQKENIIDESGMPKERFSAEFPKEGPSILRIQQVVRGDSAAYFCASSQPGHGTYEQYFGPGTRLTVT.